This TCR beta chain was captured in a study of human T cells and chemical hapten exposure. As for time point: patch test 2, 6 weeks after DPC sensitization. As for treatment: therapeutic diphenylcyclopropenone sensitization with weekly scalp DPC. V lost 6 bases, J lost 4 bases, and 7 bases stayed unmatched. The CDR3 sequence is 15 residues long. Germline loops: CDR1 MGHDK, CDR2 SYGVNS. Findings and limits, study-wide: Controls formed significantly fewer large CDR3 similarity clusters than expanded TCRs did.

The study's library attached unique molecular identifiers to single cDNA molecules. TCRdb re-called the RACE reads through MiXCR, storing one row per CDR3 protein. Among a few hundred thousand distinct CDR3 sequences, under 6.5% were seen once, and the ten largest hold about 6%. Comment on this clonotype: Its antigen is unknown.

The source was whole blood, collected in connection with sensitization to the hapten diphenylcyclopropenone (DPC). The chain links TRBV25-1 to TRBJ1-2, with 11 nucleotides matching TRBD1. This TCR was sampled from a woman younger than 35 with alopecia areata. Some clones in this sample may be carry-over from other donors' samples. CDR3 sequence: CASRPGQGAFYGYTF. DNA of the CDR3: TGTGCCAGCAGGCCCGGACAGGGGGCGTTCTATGGCTACACCTTC.